The 30 T cell receptor beta chains presented below share a single source sample, sequenced in a study of blood T cells in healthy people across ages. Sample-barcoded 5' priming and a J-beta primer mix drove a second PCR of roughly 6 to 12 cycles. TCRdb re-derived calls from the 5' RACE reads in MiXCR, one entry per CDR3 protein. The sample gives around 1,900,000 distinct CDR3 sequences, about 39% of which show up once; around 23% is in the top ten. The specimen sequenced was blood. The receptors here all came from a human donor in good health.

This clonotype turned up a few times. The V gene is TRBV20-1, the J gene TRBJ2-5; TRBD2 is a possible D gene (5 bases). V was shortened by 3 bases and J by 12 bases, with 17 bases between the two germline ends. From germline, CDR1 is DFQATT and CDR2 SNEGSKA (reference sequence). The CDR3 sequence is 12 residues long. CDR3: CSASKLGPGEYF. CDR3 sequence (DNA): TGCAGTGCTAGCAAGCTTGGACCCGGGGAGTACTTC.

The chain couples TRBV6-2 or TRBV6-3 to TRBJ1-5; D not resolved. The CDR3 length is 15 residues. V shed 4 bases and J shed 3 bases, with 13 bases lying between them. Germline lookup yields CDR1 MNHEY and CDR2 SVGEGT. This chain's CDR3 is CASSSRLPFNQPQHF. For the CDR3, the DNA is TGTGCCAGCAGTTCCAGATTGCCGTTCAATCAGCCCCAGCATTTT.

This clonotype was picked up a small number of times. The rearrangement uses TRBV29-1 and TRBJ2-1, with no clear D. The ends were cut back, 8 bases at V and 4 bases at J, with 15 bases in the middle. The germline V gene has CDR1 SQVTM and CDR2 ANQGSEA. The CDR3 is made up of 13 amino acids. DNA for the CDR3: TGCAGCTTAACAGTAACAGCATACAATGAGCAGTTCTTC. Encoded protein: CSLTVTAYNEQFF.

Ten or more counts support this clonotype. J is TRBJ2-7 and V is TRBV27; D remains unclear. The CDR3 consists of 12 residues. The ends were cut back, 5 bases at V and 3 bases at J, with 8 bases in the middle. Germline V lookup: CDR1 MNHEY, CDR2 SMNVEV (reference sequence). In DNA, the CDR3 is TGTGCCAGCAGTCCCTGGGGCTACGAGCAGTACTTC. Its protein is CASSPWGYEQYF.

The chain has TRBV12-5 and TRBJ2-1; 7 bases are a match to TRBD1. In germline, CDR1 is LGHNT, CDR2 FRNRAP. The CDR3 covers 17 residues. V lost 2 bases, J lost 0 bases, and 7 bases stayed unmatched. CDR3 sequence: CASGLKPGQSSYNEQFF. Here the CDR3 DNA reads TGTGCTAGTGGTTTGAAACCGGGACAGAGCTCCTACAATGAGCAGTTCTTC.

This clonotype was observed a handful of times. The chain employs TRBV14 and TRBJ2-7, with D unclear. CDR1 and CDR2 (germline): SGHDN, FVKESK. V was clipped by 4 bases and J by 4 bases, with 14 bases between them. The CDR3 spans 14 residues. The CDR3: CASSLVPSLYEQYF. The CDR3 DNA reads TGTGCCAGCAGCCTGGTACCGAGCCTATACGAGCAGTACTTC. Filled out from reference TRBV14 and TRBJ2-7, the complete variable domain reads EAGVTQFPSHSVIEKGQTVTLRCDPISGHDNLYWYRRVMGKEIKFLLHFVKESKQDESGMPNNRFLAERTGGTYSTLKVQPAELEDSGVYFCASSLVPSLYEQYFGPGTRLTVT.

This rearrangement joins TRBV20-1 to TRBJ2-1, with unresolved D. Germline V gene sequence: CDR1 DFQATT, CDR2 SNEGSKA (reference sequence). The ends were cut back, 3 bases at V and 0 bases at J, with 9 bases in the middle. The CDR3 consists of 14 residues. The CDR3 bases are TGCAGTGCTAGGGAAGGTTTCTCCTACAATGAGCAGTTCTTC. Amino acid sequence: CSAREGFSYNEQFF.

V is TRBV12-3 or TRBV12-4 and J is TRBJ1-2; a possible D gene is TRBD1 (6 bases). The CDR3 contains 17 residues. Trimming removed 5 bases at V and 1 base at J, with 20 bases between. The CDR3 DNA reads as TGTGCCAGCAGTCCCCTTCGTAGGGGGTCAGATAACTATGGCTACACCTTC. As protein: CASSPLRRGSDNYGYTF.

The rearrangement links TRBV7-3 to TRBJ2-1; 8 bases match TRBD2. Germline V gene lookup returns CDR1 SGHTA and CDR2 FQGTGA. J lost 8 bases, V lost 6 bases, and 6 bases had no gene match. CDR3 length equals 13 residues. This CDR3 is CASSLAGNDEQFF. As DNA, the CDR3 is TGTGCCAGCAGTTTAGCGGGGAACGATGAGCAGTTCTTC. Full variable domain (rest looked up from reference TRBV7-3 and TRBJ2-1): GAGVSQTPSNKVTEKGKYVELRCDPISGHTALYWYRQSLGQGPEFLIYFQGTGAADDSGLPNDRFFAVRPEGSVSTLKIQRTERGDSAVYLCASSLAGNDEQFFGPGTRLTVL.

Worth noting for this clonotype: An end of the junction differs from the germline gene, which may be a read error. V and J are TRBV7-2 and TRBJ2-3; no reliable D call. Germline values: CDR1 SGHTA, CDR2 FQGNSA. The CDR3 covers 15 residues. For the CDR3, the DNA is TGCGCCAGCAGCTTAATAAATATCCCCACAGATACGCAGTATTTT. Its translation: CASSLINIPTDTQYF.

This clonotype has just a few counts. The J gene is TRBJ1-2, the V gene TRBV27; no firm D call. The germline V and J ends were trimmed by 0 bases and 4 bases, with 6 bases remaining between them. The CDR3 spans 13 residues. Germline lookup yields CDR1 MNHEY and CDR2 SMNVEV (reference sequence). For the CDR3, the DNA is TGTGCCAGCAGTTTATCGGTCCCCTATGGCTACACCTTC. Residues: CASSLSVPYGYTF.

The chain links TRBV28 to TRBJ1-2; 8 bases line up with TRBD1. The length of the CDR3 is 14 residues. The junction had 4 bases not matched to a gene; V was cut back by 3 bases and J by 4 bases. CDR1 is MDHEN, CDR2 SYDVKM, per germline. The CDR3 coding sequence is TGTGCCAGCAGTTTCAGGGACAGGCTCTATGGCTACACCTTC. Residues: CASSFRDRLYGYTF.

V is TRBV5-1 and J is TRBJ1-2; 9 nucleotides line up with TRBD1. This CDR3 region has 17 residues. Germline trimming cut 2 bases from V and 5 bases from J; bases unmatched to any gene: 13. CDR1 and CDR2 (germline): SGHRS, YFSETQ. This CDR3 is CASSLQPGQGFQYGYTF. The CDR3 bases are TGCGCCAGCAGCTTACAACCGGGACAGGGATTTCAGTATGGCTACACCTTC.

This clonotype was found a few times. This chain uses TRBV12-3 or TRBV12-4 with TRBJ2-7; TRBD1 aligns across 7 bases. This CDR3 region has 13 residues. J was trimmed by 3 bases and V by 4 bases; bases with no gene match: 3. CDR3 sequence: CASSWTGVYEQYF. The CDR3 nucleotides read TGTGCCAGCAGTTGGACAGGTGTCTACGAGCAGTACTTC.

This clonotype was seen a handful of times. CDR3 sequence reads: CASSPTHDREDTQYF. Here the CDR3 DNA reads TGTGCCAGCAGTCCCACCCATGACAGGGAAGATACGCAGTATTTT. V usage is TRBV27 and J usage is TRBJ2-3, with 7 bases fitting TRBD1. Germline V gene data show CDR1 as MNHEY and CDR2 as SMNVEV (reference sequence). The CDR3 consists of 15 residues. J was trimmed by 5 bases and V by 5 bases; bases with no gene match: 10.

This clonotype was observed a few times. V usage is TRBV20-1 and J usage is TRBJ1-2, with a weak D call TRBD1 (5 bases). The V gene lost 4 bases and the J gene lost 6 bases, with 15 bases spanning the gap. The CDR3 has 13 residues. The germline V gene has CDR1 DFQATT and CDR2 SNEGSKA (reference sequence). This CDR3 reads CSATIGMGDGYTF. The CDR3 DNA reads TGCAGTGCTACAATAGGGATGGGGGATGGCTACACCTTC.

J is TRBJ2-1 and V is TRBV7-8; unclear D gene. Trimming shortened V by 2 bases and J by 0 bases, and 8 bases separated the two germline ends. Germline CDR1 and CDR2: SGHVS and FQNEAQ. The CDR3 is made up of 15 amino acids. The CDR3, as DNA: TGTGCCAGCAGCTTACGGGCCAGCTCCTACAATGAGCAGTTCTTC. Its protein is CASSLRASSYNEQFF.

This clonotype was counted a single time. The gene calls are TRBV20-1 and TRBJ1-1; D is undetermined. V lost 0 bases and J lost 4, with 9 bases in between. The CDR3 loop spans 13 amino acids. The germline gives CDR1 DFQATT, CDR2 SNEGSKA (reference sequence). The CDR3 DNA follows: TGCAGTGCTAGAGATCCCCGGAGCACTGAAGCTTTCTTT. It yields the protein CSARDPRSTEAFF.

This clonotype has a handful of counts. The chain employs TRBV4-3 and TRBJ2-1; 7 positions match TRBD1. Germline V gene sequence: CDR1 LGHNA, CDR2 YSLEER. The CDR3 has 16 amino acids. V shed 0 bases and J 6 bases; nucleotides not matched to a gene: 8. The CDR3 DNA reads TGCGCCAGCAGCCAAGAGACAGGGTACCCATCCAATGAGCAGTTCTTC. The encoded protein is CASSQETGYPSNEQFF.

This clonotype has at least ten counts. The genes are TRBV5-1 and TRBJ1-2, with D uncertain. The germline gives CDR1 SGHRS, CDR2 YFSETQ. The CDR3 length is 16 residues. V was clipped by 3 bases and J by 4 bases, with 19 bases between them. CDR3 in DNA: TGCGCCAGCAGCTCCCCAGGAGGATCGGGGATCTATGGCTACACCTTC. As protein: CASSSPGGSGIYGYTF.

This clonotype appeared many times. The chain joins TRBV20-1 to TRBJ2-1; D uncertain. Trimming removed 5 bases at V and 9 bases at J, with 8 bases between. Germline lookup yields CDR1 DFQATT and CDR2 SNEGSKA (reference sequence). The CDR3 is made up of 10 amino acids. CDR3 nucleotide sequence: TGCAGTGCTTTCCGCGGTGAGCAGTTCTTC. Protein sequence: CSAFRGEQFF.

This chain links TRBV6-1 with TRBJ2-7; D is unclear. V was cut by 7 bases and J by 5 bases, with 27 bases left in between. The CDR3 sequence is 17 residues long. The germline gives CDR1 MNHNS, CDR2 SASEGT. This chain's CDR3 is CASTPQASYTPRDEQYF. CDR3 DNA sequence: TGTGCCAGCACTCCTCAGGCTTCATACACTCCCCGGGACGAGCAGTACTTC.

The DNA of the CDR3 is TGTGCCAGCAGTTTTATAGCGGGGGTCCCAGAGACCCAGTACTTC. Encoded protein: CASSFIAGVPETQYF. The V and J genes are TRBV12-3 or TRBV12-4 and TRBJ2-7, with 9 bases that match TRBD2. The J call may be wrong; the DNA end is better matched by TRBJ2-5. The CDR3 consists of 15 residues.

This clonotype has just a few counts. The chain joins TRBV20-1 to TRBJ2-3, with 8 bases identical to TRBD2. The junction had 4 bases not matched to a gene; V was cut back by 5 bases and J by 0 bases. Germline CDR1 and CDR2: DFQATT and SNEGSKA (reference sequence). This CDR3 contains 14 residues. The CDR3 protein is CSAFSGASTDTQYF. The DNA of the CDR3 is TGCAGTGCTTTTAGCGGGGCTAGCACAGATACGCAGTATTTT.

V usage is TRBV5-1 and J usage is TRBJ2-2, with D perhaps matching TRBD1 (6 bases). The CDR3 runs to 15 residues. V was trimmed by 1 base and J by 7 bases, leaving 14 bases between them. Per germline, CDR1 SGHRS and CDR2 YFSETQ. The CDR3 sequence is CASSLPAQGSGELFF. The DNA for the CDR3 is TGCGCCAGCAGCTTGCCTGCACAGGGAAGCGGGGAGCTGTTTTTT. Variable domain in full (rest from reference TRBV5-1 and TRBJ2-2): KAGVTQTPRYLIKTRGQQVTLSCSPISGHRSVSWYQQTPGQGLQFLFEYFSETQRNKGNFPGRFSGRQFSNSRSEMNVSTLELGDSALYLCASSLPAQGSGELFFGEGSRLTVL.

The chain couples TRBV5-6 to TRBJ2-3; TRBD1 is a possible D gene (5 bases). V lost 0 bases to trimming and J lost 0 bases, with 14 bases between them. The CDR3 sequence is 17 residues long. CDR1 and CDR2 from the germline V gene are SGHDT and YYEEEE. CDR3 nucleotides: TGTGCCAGCAGCTTGGATGTAGGGGTTACAAGCACAGATACGCAGTATTTT. It yields the protein CASSLDVGVTSTDTQYF.

This clonotype was found a few times. V is TRBV6-2 or TRBV6-3 and J is TRBJ1-2; a possible D gene is TRBD1 (5 bases). The CDR3 loop spans 14 amino acids. V lost 4 bases to trimming and J lost 4 bases, with 13 bases between them. Per the germline V gene, CDR1 is MNHEY and CDR2 is SVGEGT. CDR3 nucleotide sequence: TGTGCCAGCAGTTCCACTCGGGACCGCTATGGCTACACCTTC. Translation: CASSSTRDRYGYTF.

This clonotype was seen only a few times. The chain is built from TRBV20-1 and TRBJ2-3, with 8 positions matching TRBD2. Germline V gene lookup returns CDR1 DFQATT and CDR2 SNEGSKA (reference sequence). The length of the CDR3 is 15 residues. With 5 bases clipped from V and 3 bases from J, the junction kept 10 bases outside the gene matches. The CDR3 sequence is CSAPAGGGTTDTQYF. In DNA form, the CDR3 reads TGCAGTGCTCCCGCGGGCGGGGGGACTACAGATACGCAGTATTTT.

The table lists this clonotype with a few counts. The CDR3: CASSLRRNSPETQYF. The CDR3 DNA reads as TGTGCCAGCAGCTTAAGGAGAAATTCTCCGGAGACCCAGTACTTC. The chain employs TRBV7-2 and TRBJ2-5; D gene uncertain. The CDR3 runs to 15 residues. V shed 2 bases and J shed 5 bases, with 15 bases lying between them. Germline V gene lookup returns CDR1 SGHTA and CDR2 FQGNSA.

The rearrangement joins TRBV7-2 to TRBJ2-5; no firm D call. V lost 3 bases to trimming and J lost 5 bases, with 10 bases between them. Germline CDR1 and CDR2: SGHTA and FQGNSA. This CDR3 contains 13 residues. CDR3: CASSFSRRETQYF. As DNA, the CDR3 is TGTGCCAGCAGCTTTTCTAGGCGGGAGACCCAGTACTTC.